This TCR beta chain was captured in a study of cytomegalovirus exposure and HLA in healthy donors. Study-wide results and caveats: Later, an analysis showed that TCR beta chains associated with HLA were more clonally expanded than others that were equally common. Roughly even sequencing depth across donors was the assumption behind the presence/absence analyses. No immune exposure information besides CMV serostatus was available.

PCR was performed using 60 Vbeta and 13 Jbeta primers. Clones were sequenced by immunoSEQ multiplex PCR, and TCRdb holds only the in-frame ones, with some missing. Of 150,000 to 200,000 clones in the sample, about 13% are singletons; the top ten hold 7.8%. This CDR3 region has 18 residues. This clone was recorded once. As yet, its antigen is unknown. The sequenced material came from PBMCs. This TCR was recovered from a man aged 45-60 years in good health and CMV-seropositive. V and J are TRBV21-1 and TRBJ2-4; the table's D call, TRBD2, was not checked against the DNA. TRBV21-1 corresponds to a pseudogene. The CDR3 bases are TGTGCCAGCAGCCGGAGCCTAGCGGGGGGGCGGGCCAAAAACATTCAGTACTTC. It is translated as CASSRSLAGGRAKNIQYF.